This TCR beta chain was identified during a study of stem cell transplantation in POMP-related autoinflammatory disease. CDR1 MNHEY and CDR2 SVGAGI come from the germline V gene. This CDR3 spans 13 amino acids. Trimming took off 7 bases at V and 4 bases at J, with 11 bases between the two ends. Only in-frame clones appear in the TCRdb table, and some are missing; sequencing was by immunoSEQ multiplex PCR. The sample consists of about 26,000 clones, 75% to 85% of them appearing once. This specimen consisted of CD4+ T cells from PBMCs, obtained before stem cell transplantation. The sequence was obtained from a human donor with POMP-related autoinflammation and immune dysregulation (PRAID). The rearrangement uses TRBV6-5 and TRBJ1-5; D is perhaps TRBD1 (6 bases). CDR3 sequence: CASIGGPNQPQHF. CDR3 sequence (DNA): TGTGCCAGCATAGGGGGGCCGAATCAGCCCCAGCATTTT.